These T cell receptor beta chains were read from a single sample in a study of T-cell memory formation after mild COVID-19. One entry per CDR3 protein, called by TCRdb with MiXCR from the 5' RACE reads. The data contain 100,000 to 130,000 distinct CDR3 sequences, roughly 14% of them singletons. Source material: PBMCs or a T cell subset sorted from them (not recorded which). The receptors originated from a young man who had mild COVID-19 (a few samples of this study predate the infection). Cell type and time point are not known. Each CDR3 is given with its conserved first and last residue. The order of the fields is D gene, V gene, clone size, CDR3 protein. A D gene is named only where the DNA matches it firmly. Size is stated for part of the rows, as once, few or many counts, or as a class when the clone is expanded.

NA,TRBV20-1,few,CSAQSWGGDEQFF
TRBD1,TRBV5-1,many,CASSATGGTYEQYF
NA,TRBV28,many,CASSFLTDSYNEQFF
NA,TRBV5-4,NA,CASRDDTGELFF
NA,TRBV5-4,NA,CASSLRERYNEQFF
NA,TRBV5-5,NA,CASSQTPPHSF
NA,TRBV20-1,NA,CSATGGAYEQYF
TRBD1,TRBV20-1,NA,CSADPPGQGSQPQHF
NA,TRBV12-3/TRBV12-4,few,CASSWRTYNEQFF
NA,TRBV5-5,medium-sized,CASNLAWGSHEQFF
NA,TRBV7-9,few,CASGYGAYGYTF
NA,TRBV6-2/TRBV6-3,NA,CASRPLLANYWGQFF
TRBD2,TRBV5-1,NA,CASSLGTSGGRNEQFF
NA,TRBV10-2,few,CASSDSAGAHYGYTF
NA,TRBV9,few,CASSVATGLPEKLFF
NA,TRBV11-2,many,CASSQSSRGEQYF
TRBD1,TRBV14,few,CASSSKGGYTDTQYF
NA,TRBV28,NA,CASSGYEQFF
NA,TRBV4-3,few,CASSQRVAKNIQYF
TRBD1,TRBV7-6,many,CASSLDGTGFYEQYF
NA,TRBV6-5,NA,CASSRPIGGGSTGELFFF
NA,TRBV7-2,many,CASSPWFGSYEQYF
NA,TRBV10-1,few,CASSESPAFGMNTEAFF
TRBD2,TRBV7-9,many,CASSLGGGEQFF
NA,TRBV3-1,NA,CASSQGLEQYF